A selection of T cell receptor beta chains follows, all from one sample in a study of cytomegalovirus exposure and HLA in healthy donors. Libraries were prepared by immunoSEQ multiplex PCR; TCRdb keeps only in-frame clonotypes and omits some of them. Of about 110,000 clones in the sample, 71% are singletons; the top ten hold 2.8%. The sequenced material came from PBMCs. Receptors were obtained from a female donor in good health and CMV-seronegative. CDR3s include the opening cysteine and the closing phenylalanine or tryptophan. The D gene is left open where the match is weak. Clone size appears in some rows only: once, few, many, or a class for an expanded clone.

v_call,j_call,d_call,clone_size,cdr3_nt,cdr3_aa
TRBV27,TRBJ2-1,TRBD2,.,TGTGCCAGCAGTCCTGGGACTAGCGGGCCTACGCAGTTCTTC,CASSPGTSGPTQFF
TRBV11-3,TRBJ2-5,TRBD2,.,TGTGCCAGCAGCTCAGCTAGCGGGAAGCCGTACTTC,CASSSASGKPYF
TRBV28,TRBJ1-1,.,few,TGTGCCAGCAGTTTAAGTGGGGGGGGGACTGAAGCTTTCTTT,CASSLSGGGTEAFF
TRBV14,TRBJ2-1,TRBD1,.,TGTGTCAGCAGCCAAACAGGGGGGACAGGCAATGAGCAGTTCTTC,CVSSQTGGTGNEQFF
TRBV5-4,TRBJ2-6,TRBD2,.,TGTGCCAGCAGCTTTCCCTCGGGGGGTTTGAGCTCTGGGGCCAACGTCCTGACTTTC,CASSFPSGGLSSGANVLTF
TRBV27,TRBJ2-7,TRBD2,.,TGTGCCAGCGGAAGCGGGAACCCTACGCAGCAGTACTTC,CASGSGNPTQQYF
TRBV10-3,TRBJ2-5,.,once,TGTGCCATCAGTGCCGGGAAGGTAGGAGAGACCCAGTACTTC,CAISAGKVGETQYF
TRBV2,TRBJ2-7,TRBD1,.,TGTGCCAGCAGTGAAGCAGTAGACAGGGGTGCCTACGAGCAGTACTTC,CASSEAVDRGAYEQYF
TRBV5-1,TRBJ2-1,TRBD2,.,TGCGCCAGCAGCTCCGGGACTAGTTCTGTCGATGAGCAGTTCTTC,CASSSGTSSVDEQFF
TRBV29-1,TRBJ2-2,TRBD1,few,TGCAGCGTTCGGGGCCAGGGGGTCGGGGAGCTGTTTTTT,CSVRGQGVGELFF
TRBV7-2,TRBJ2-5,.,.,TGTGCCAGCAGCTTAGGAGGCACTAGTCAGGAGACCCAGTACTTC,CASSLGGTSQETQYF
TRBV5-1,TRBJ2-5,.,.,TGCGCCAGCAGCTTGGCGGAGGGTACCCAGTACTTC,CASSLAEGTQYF
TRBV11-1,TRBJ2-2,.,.,TGTGCCAGCAGCCCAGACAGATTCGGGGAGCTGTTTTTT,CASSPDRFGELFF
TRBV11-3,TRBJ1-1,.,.,TGTGCCAGCAGCCCCCACGGACAGAGGAACACTGAAGCTTTCTTT,CASSPHGQRNTEAFF
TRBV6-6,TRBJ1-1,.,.,TGTACCAGCAGTTACCTGGCAGGGAGGGGTGAAGCTTTCTTT,CTSSYLAGRGEAFF
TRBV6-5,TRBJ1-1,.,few,TGTGCCAGCAGTTACGGGGCAACGTACACTGAAGCTTTCTTT,CASSYGATYTEAFF
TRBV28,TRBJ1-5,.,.,TGTGCCAGCAGCCTGGGTCAGGGGAATCAGCCCCAGCATTTT,CASSLGQGNQPQHF
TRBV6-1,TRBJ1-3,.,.,TGTGCCAGCAGTGAAGCGCTTAACAGAAACTCCGGAAACACCATATATTTT,CASSEALNRNSGNTIYF
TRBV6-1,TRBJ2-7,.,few,TGTGCCAGCAGTGAAGGAGACACCTACGAGCAGTACTTC,CASSEGDTYEQYF
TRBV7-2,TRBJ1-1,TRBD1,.,TGTGCCAGCAGCCGACAGGGGATGAACACTGAAGCTTTCTTT,CASSRQGMNTEAFF
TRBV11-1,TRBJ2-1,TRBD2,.,TGTGCCAGCACCCCGGGGGGACTAGTTAACGGGTTAAATGAGCAGTTCTTC,CASTPGGLVNGLNEQFF